The 5 T cell receptor beta chains below were found in one sample sequenced in a study of T cells after yellow fever vaccination. MiXCR, run by TCRdb on the 5' RACE reads, gives a single entry per CDR3 protein. The sample contains a few hundred thousand distinct CDR3 sequences, 5.2% of which appear only once. This specimen consisted of CD4+ T cells sorted from PBMCs, obtained on the day of the yellow fever booster vaccination. Source of these receptors: a man between 18 and 29 years old who received the YFV17D yellow fever vaccine.

Only a few counts were recorded for this clonotype. V and J are TRBV3-1 and TRBJ2-1, with 13 bases fitting TRBD2. The germline V gene has CDR1 LGHDT and CDR2 YNNKEL (reference sequence). This CDR3 is built from 21 residues. After removal of 5 bases from V and 0 bases from J, the junction contained 16 bases not matched to a gene. The chain's CDR3 is CASSNRGPGLAGTSSYNEQFF. For the CDR3, the DNA is TGTGCCAGCAGCAACCGCGGTCCGGGACTAGCGGGGACAAGCTCCTACAATGAGCAGTTCTTC.

This clonotype was recorded a few times. This chain joins TRBV5-1 and TRBJ2-5; TRBD2 matches at 9 bases. J gave up 7 bases and V 0 bases, and 4 bases lay outside the gene matches. This CDR3 region has 14 residues. The germline gives CDR1 SGHRS, CDR2 YFSETQ. The CDR3 DNA reads TGCGCCAGCAGCTTGGGACTAGCGGATGGGACCCAGTACTTC. This sequence encodes CASSLGLADGTQYF.

This clonotype was counted ten times or more. The rearrangement links TRBV5-6 to TRBJ2-3; D gene unclear. This CDR3 contains 13 residues. Trimming pared 4 bases from V and 10 bases from J, leaving 16 bases between. CDR1 SGHDT and CDR2 YYEEEE come from the germline V gene. The CDR3 protein is CASSVWHLGAQYF. The CDR3 nucleotides are TGTGCCAGCAGCGTCTGGCACCTTGGGGCGCAGTATTTT. The whole variable domain, filled in from reference TRBV5-6 and TRBJ2-3, reads DAGVTQSPTHLIKTRGQQVTLRCSPKSGHDTVSWYQQALGQGPQFIFQYYEEEERQRGNFPDRFSGHQFPNYSSELNVNALLLGDSALYLCASSVWHLGAQYFGPGTRLTVL.

The table lists this clonotype with a few counts. The chain recombines TRBV4-3 with TRBJ1-2; tentative D call: TRBD1 (6 bases). The germline V gene has CDR1 LGHNA and CDR2 YSLEER. V shed 0 bases and J shed 6 bases, with 17 bases lying between them. The CDR3 runs to 16 residues. CDR3: CASSQEGAPPRHGYTF. In DNA form, the CDR3 reads TGCGCCAGCAGCCAAGAGGGGGCTCCCCCAAGGCATGGCTACACCTTC.

This clonotype has a handful of counts. The chain recombines TRBV20-1 with TRBJ1-1; 8 bases match TRBD1. The V segment lost 0 bases and the J segment 5 bases; nucleotides outside the gene matches: 8. This CDR3 is 15 amino acids long. Germline V CDR1 and CDR2: DFQATT, SNEGSKA (reference sequence). The CDR3 DNA follows: TGCAGTGCTAGAGATCCTGGACAGGGTTATACTGAAGCTTTCTTT. Encoded protein: CSARDPGQGYTEAFF.